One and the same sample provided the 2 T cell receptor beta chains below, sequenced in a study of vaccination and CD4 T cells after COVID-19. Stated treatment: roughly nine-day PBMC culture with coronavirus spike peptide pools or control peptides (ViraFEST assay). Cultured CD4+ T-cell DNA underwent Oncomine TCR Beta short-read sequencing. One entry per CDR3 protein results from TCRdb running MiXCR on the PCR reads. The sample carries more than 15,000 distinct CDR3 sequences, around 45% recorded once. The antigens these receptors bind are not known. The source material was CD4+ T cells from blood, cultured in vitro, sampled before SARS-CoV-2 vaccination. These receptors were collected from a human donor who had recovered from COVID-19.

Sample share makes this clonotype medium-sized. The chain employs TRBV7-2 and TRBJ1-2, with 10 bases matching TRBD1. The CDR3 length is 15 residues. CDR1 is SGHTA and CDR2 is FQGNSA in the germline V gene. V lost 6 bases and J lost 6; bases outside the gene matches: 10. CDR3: CASRSDRGGRDGYTF. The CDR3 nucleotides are TGTGCCAGCAGATCGGACAGGGGGGGAAGGGATGGCTACACCTTC.

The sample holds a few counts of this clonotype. CDR3 loop: CASRGLWAESNQPQHF. CDR3 in DNA: TGTGCCAGCAGGGGGTTATGGGCGGAGAGCAATCAGCCCCAGCATTTT. V and J are TRBV6-1 and TRBJ1-5; no firm D call. The V and J ends lost 6 bases and 1 base respectively, with 16 bases between them. Germline loops: CDR1 MNHNS, CDR2 SASEGT. CDR3 size: 16 residues.